One sample yielded the 32 T cell receptor beta chains listed below, sequenced in a study of beta chain features in type 1 diabetes. The whole isolated RNA underwent reverse transcription, so sequencing captured expressed TCRB transcripts. This table comes from immunoSEQ multiplex PCR, and its TCRdb copy is limited to in-frame clones, with some not included. Among 300,000 to 400,000 clones listed, approximately 11% were seen once. The source material was naive CD4+ T cells from blood. Source of these receptors: a woman aged 30 to 39 in good health.

J is TRBJ2-7 and V is TRBV4-1; 9 nucleotides align to TRBD1. With V trimmed by 4 bases and J by 3 bases, 7 bases remained unmatched. Germline lookup yields CDR1 MGHRA and CDR2 YSYEKL. The CDR3 sequence is 15 residues long. The CDR3 sequence: CASSRPGQGSYEQYF. Here the CDR3 DNA reads TGCGCCAGCAGCCGCCCGGGACAGGGAAGCTACGAGCAGTACTTC.

This clone appeared a few times. The chain links TRBV21-1 to TRBJ2-7; the table's D gene call, TRBD2, was not cross checked with the DNA. TRBV21-1 is marked as a pseudogene. The length of the CDR3 is 14 residues. The DNA for the CDR3 is TGTGCCAGTTTTGGGACTAGCGGGAAGTACGAGCAGTACTTC. This gives the protein CASFGTSGKYEQYF.

The count of this clone is one. V and J are TRBV7-2 and TRBJ2-3; a weak D match, TRBD1 (5 bases). CDR1 SGHTA and CDR2 FQGNSA come from the germline V gene. The CDR3 is 18 amino acids. Trimming pared 3 bases from V and 8 bases from J, leaving 27 bases between. CDR3 sequence: CASSFSGSGSPAKVTQYF. In DNA, the CDR3 is TGTGCCAGCAGCTTCTCAGGGTCTGGGTCTCCGGCTAAGGTTACGCAGTATTTT.

The rearrangement uses TRBV14 and TRBJ2-1; 12 bases map to TRBD2. With V trimmed by 4 bases and J by 12 bases, 22 bases remained unmatched. The germline gives CDR1 SGHDN, CDR2 FVKESK. The CDR3 contains 19 residues. In nucleotides, the CDR3 is TGTGCCAGCAGCCGTCGGACTAGCGGGGCGAACGAACAGTTAGGAGTGCAGTTCTTC. Its protein product is CASSRRTSGANEQLGVQFF.

This clone was observed a handful of times. This chain uses TRBV10-3 with TRBJ2-5, with TRBD2 matching over 11 bases. The CDR3 runs 15 residues. The junction had 5 bases not matched to a gene; V was cut back by 3 bases and J by 5 bases. In germline, CDR1 is ENHRY, CDR2 SYGVKD. The DNA for the CDR3 is TGTGCCATCAGTGAAATAGCGGGAGGGGGTGAGACCCAGTACTTC. It specifies CAISEIAGGGETQYF.

This clone has just a few counts. V gene TRBV9 combines with J gene TRBJ1-2; TRBD1 is a possible D gene (6 bases). The germline V gene encodes CDR1 SGDLS and CDR2 YYNGEE. Trimming took off 4 bases at V and 1 base at J, with 17 bases between the two ends. The CDR3 loop spans 16 amino acids. The CDR3 region has the DNA TGTGCCAGCAGCCCCGACCCGGACAGTAATAACTATGGCTACACCTTC. Translated: CASSPDPDSNNYGYTF.

This clone has more than one count but fewer than ten. V and J are TRBV7-2 and TRBJ2-7, with unresolved D. Germline CDR1 SGHTA, CDR2 FQGNSA. V lost 4 bases, J lost 5 bases, and 9 bases lay in between. The CDR3 totals 12 residues. The CDR3 DNA reads TGTGCCAGCAGCTCGGCAGGAAACGAGCAGTACTTC. It specifies CASSSAGNEQYF. The full variable domain, in which reference TRBV7-2 and TRBJ2-7 provide the parts outside the CDR3, is GAGVSQSPSNKVTEKGKDVELRCDPISGHTALYWYRQSLGQGLEFLIYFQGNSAPDKSGLPSDRFSAERTGGSVSTLTIQRTQQEDSAVYLCASSSAGNEQYFGPGTRLTVT.

The chain couples TRBV9 to TRBJ2-6; TRBD1 agrees at 10 bases. Germline assignment: CDR1 SGDLS and CDR2 YYNGEE. This CDR3 is 17 amino acids long. J gave up 2 bases and V 4 bases, and 6 bases lay outside the gene matches. CDR3 residues: CASSRTGGSAGANVLTF. CDR3 coding DNA: TGTGCCAGCAGCAGGACAGGGGGAAGCGCTGGGGCCAACGTCCTGACTTTC.

V usage is TRBV7-9 and J usage is TRBJ2-1, with D possibly being TRBD2 (6 bases). V was cut by 3 bases and J by 8 bases, with 17 bases left in between. Germline V gene sequence: CDR1 SEHNR, CDR2 FQNEAQ (reference sequence). This CDR3 contains 15 residues. The CDR3 DNA sequence: TGTGCCAGCAGCTTCTTGGGACTCTCACGCGATGAGCAGTTCTTC. This translates into CASSFLGLSRDEQFF.

The chain links TRBV18 to TRBJ2-3, with D perhaps TRBD2 (6 bases). CDR1 and CDR2 (germline): KGHSH, LQKENI. The CDR3 totals 14 residues. The V end lost 3 bases, the J end lost 2 bases, and 9 bases lay between the germline ends. The CDR3 loop is CASSPGGLTDTQYF. In DNA, the CDR3 is TGTGCCAGCTCACCCGGAGGGCTCACAGATACGCAGTATTTT.

In its sample, this clone was seen a few times. This chain uses TRBV13 with TRBJ2-1; D is undetermined. Trimming took 1 base from V and 10 from J, leaving 5 bases between them. The length of the CDR3 is 11 residues. The germline gives CDR1 PRHDT, CDR2 FYEKMQ (reference sequence). CDR3 protein: CASSLVVEQFF. CDR3 DNA sequence: TGTGCCAGCAGCTTAGTAGTGGAGCAGTTCTTC. Based on the CDR3 plus reference TRBV13 and TRBJ2-1, the full variable domain is AAGVIQSPRHLIKEKRETATLKCYPIPRHDTVYWYQQGPGQDPQFLISFYEKMQSDKGSIPDRFSAQQFSDYHSELNMSSLELGDSALYFCASSLVVEQFFGPGTRLTVL.

This clone has just a few counts. The chain uses TRBV6-6 and TRBJ2-6, with TRBD1 matching 7 bases. CDR1 is MNHNY and CDR2 is SVGAGI in the germline V gene (reference sequence). The CDR3 runs 14 residues. Trimming cost V 2 bases and J 9 bases; bases outside gene matches: 4. CDR3 in amino acids: CASSYTDRDNVLTF. DNA for the CDR3: TGTGCCAGCAGTTACACAGACAGGGACAACGTCCTGACTTTC.

This chain joins TRBV19 and TRBJ2-5; possible D gene TRBD1, 5 bases. In germline, CDR1 is LNHDA, CDR2 SQIVND (reference sequence). This CDR3 has 13 amino acids. V gave up 7 bases and J gave up 1 base, with 10 bases separating them. As DNA, the CDR3 is TGTGCCAGTAAAAGCGACAGCCAAGAGACCCAGTACTTC. It specifies CASKSDSQETQYF.

This clone turned up a few times. The genes are TRBV27 and TRBJ2-1; weak D call: TRBD1 (5 bases). V was shortened by 0 bases and J by 8 bases, with 14 bases between the two germline ends. Germline CDR1 MNHEY, CDR2 SMNVEV (reference sequence). CDR3 size: 15 residues. CDR3 amino acids: CASSLSTAGFYEQFF. CDR3 in DNA: TGTGCCAGCAGTTTATCGACGGCAGGGTTTTATGAGCAGTTCTTC.

This clone was seen only a few times. The CDR3 spells CASSPGLGTKETQYF. Here the CDR3 DNA reads TGTGCCAGCTCACCGGGACTAGGAACTAAGGAGACCCAGTACTTC. The chain couples TRBV18 to TRBJ2-5, with 8 nucleotides matching TRBD2. Germline assignment: CDR1 KGHSH and CDR2 LQKENI. J gave up 5 bases and V 3 bases, and 8 bases lay outside the gene matches. This CDR3 is built from 15 residues.

This clone has a handful of counts. This chain connects TRBV4-1 to TRBJ2-1; TRBD2 aligns across 13 bases. This CDR3 is 19 amino acids long. CDR1 MGHRA and CDR2 YSYEKL come from the germline V gene. With V trimmed by 1 base and J by 5 bases, 11 bases remained unmatched. As DNA, the CDR3 is TGCGCCAGCAGCCAAGCCTCCGGGACTAGCGGGACCGCCGACAATGAGCAGTTCTTC. Translation: CASSQASGTSGTADNEQFF.

In this sample, this clone turned up a few times. The chain joins TRBV5-1 to TRBJ2-7; 15 bases align to TRBD2. The germline CDR1 and CDR2 sequences are SGHRS and YFSETQ. Trimming removed 4 bases from V and 2 bases from J; junction bases left unmatched: 13. CDR3 length: 19 residues. CDR3 bases: TGCGCCAGCAGCACACAACCGGGACTAGCGGGAGGAGGGACCTACGAGCAGTACTTC. This translates into CASSTQPGLAGGGTYEQYF.

The chain joins TRBV7-9 to TRBJ2-1; 7 positions agree with TRBD2. The V gene end was trimmed by 4 bases and the J gene end by 0 bases; junction bases not matched to a gene: 6. Germline CDR1 SEHNR, CDR2 FQNEAQ (reference sequence). The CDR3 sequence is 16 residues long. The CDR3 spells CASSSSGVSSYNEQFF. The CDR3 coding sequence is TGTGCCAGCAGCTCGAGCGGGGTGAGCTCCTACAATGAGCAGTTCTTC.

This chain links TRBV5-1 with TRBJ2-1; perhaps TRBD1 as D (6 bases). Germline CDR1 reads SGHRS; CDR2 reads YFSETQ. The CDR3 spans 15 residues. V was clipped by 4 bases and J by 4 bases, with 15 bases between them. The CDR3 DNA is TGCGCCAGCAGCCCGCCCGGGACAAAATACAATGAGCAGTTCTTC. Its protein product is CASSPPGTKYNEQFF.

The J gene is TRBJ1-5, the V gene TRBV7-9; 9 nucleotides agree with TRBD1. The CDR3 is 15 amino acids. V shed 5 bases, J shed 1 base, and the junction held 3 bases outside the gene matches. The V gene's germline CDR1 is SEHNR and CDR2 FQNEAQ (reference sequence). The CDR3 spells CASSQGQGSNQPQHF. CDR3 DNA sequence: TGTGCCAGCAGCCAGGGACAGGGCAGCAATCAGCCCCAGCATTTT.

This chain uses TRBV28 with TRBJ1-5; D is perhaps TRBD1 (5 bases). CDR1 MDHEN and CDR2 SYDVKM come from the germline V gene. V was trimmed by 6 bases and J by 4 bases, leaving 19 bases between them. The CDR3 runs 16 residues. Here the CDR3 reads CASSTARVPTNQPQHF. As DNA, the CDR3 is TGTGCCAGCAGCACCGCCAGGGTGCCCACGAATCAGCCCCAGCATTTT.

A word on this clone: Other nucleotide sequences from this sample produce the same CDR3. The chain recombines TRBV30 with TRBJ2-2; D unclear. Germline CDR1 and CDR2: GTSNPN and SVGIG (reference sequence). Trimming took 0 bases from V and 4 from J, leaving 6 bases between them. The CDR3 covers 13 residues. CDR3 DNA sequence: TGTGCCTGGAGTGTACGCGGCACCGGGGAGCTGTTTTTT. Residues: CAWSVRGTGELFF.

The chain carries TRBV28 and TRBJ2-1, with D possibly being TRBD1 (6 bases). The germline V gene has CDR1 MDHEN and CDR2 SYDVKM. This CDR3 has 17 residues. V was trimmed by 6 bases and J by 10 bases, leaving 28 bases between them. The CDR3 sequence: CASRPTPQGLREGEQFF. The CDR3 region has the DNA TGTGCCAGCAGGCCCACCCCGCAGGGGCTGCGAGAAGGGGAGCAGTTCTTC.

This clone was seen more than once but under ten times. The genes are TRBV7-2 and TRBJ1-2, with 7 bases lining up with TRBD1. Germline CDR1 reads SGHTA; CDR2 reads FQGNSA. This CDR3 has 15 residues. After removal of 4 bases from V and 2 bases from J, the junction contained 7 bases not matched to a gene. The CDR3 spells CASSSYRGANYGYTF. The CDR3 DNA is TGTGCCAGCAGCTCGTACAGGGGTGCGAACTATGGCTACACCTTC.

For the CDR3, the DNA is TGCGCCAGCAGCCGTCCAGGGGCAGGGGGCTACACCTTC. Amino acid sequence: CASSRPGAGGYTF. J is TRBJ1-2 and V is TRBV4-3; the D gene is possibly TRBD1 (6 bases). The CDR3 extends over 13 amino acids. V was shortened by 4 bases and J by 8 bases, with 14 bases between the two germline ends. Per germline, CDR1 LGHNA and CDR2 YSLEER.

This clone was counted a few times. The chain has TRBV5-6 and TRBJ2-1, with D possibly TRBD2 on 6 matching bases. CDR1 is SGHDT and CDR2 is YYEEEE in the germline V gene. The V end lost 4 bases, the J end lost 7 bases, and 12 bases lay between the germline ends. This CDR3 is 13 amino acids long. CDR3 residues: CASSIRRGNEQFF. The DNA of the CDR3 is TGTGCCAGCAGCATACGACGGGGGAATGAGCAGTTCTTC. Based on the CDR3 plus reference TRBV5-6 and TRBJ2-1, the full variable domain is DAGVTQSPTHLIKTRGQQVTLRCSPKSGHDTVSWYQQALGQGPQFIFQYYEEEERQRGNFPDRFSGHQFPNYSSELNVNALLLGDSALYLCASSIRRGNEQFFGPGTRLTVL.

The J gene is TRBJ1-2, the V gene TRBV28, with D possibly being TRBD1 (6 bases). V shed 6 bases and J shed 0 bases, with 17 bases lying between them. Looked up from germline, CDR1 is MDHEN and CDR2 is SYDVKM. The CDR3 has 16 residues. DNA for the CDR3: TGTGCCAGCAGGTCCGCAGGGGCCGACCCTAACTATGGCTACACCTTC. Its translation is CASRSAGADPNYGYTF.

The chain has TRBV18 and TRBJ2-3; 9 bases are shared with TRBD2. V was clipped by 1 base and J by 3 bases; unmatched bases: 8. The CDR3 covers 17 residues. Looked up from germline, CDR1 is KGHSH and CDR2 is LQKENI. CDR3 residues: CASSPRKVAGETDTQYF. CDR3 coding DNA: TGTGCCAGCTCACCACGAAAGGTAGCGGGAGAGACAGATACGCAGTATTTT. The whole variable domain, filled in from reference TRBV18 and TRBJ2-3, reads NAGVMQNPRHLVRRRGQEARLRCSPMKGHSHVYWYRQLPEEGLKFMVYLQKENIIDESGMPKERFSAEFPKEGPSILRIQQVVRGDSAAYFCASSPRKVAGETDTQYFGPGTRLTVL.

This clone was counted only a few times. The V gene is TRBV11-2, the J gene TRBJ2-1; 13 bases are shared with TRBD2. The ends lost 8 bases at V and 5 bases at J; junction bases unmatched: 3. Germline V gives CDR1 SGHAT, CDR2 FQNNGV. This CDR3 region has 14 residues. As DNA, the CDR3 is TGTGCCAGCCGGGGACTAGCGGGGAACAATGAGCAGTTCTTC. Its translation: CASRGLAGNNEQFF.

The J gene is TRBJ2-5, the V gene TRBV11-2, with D possibly matching TRBD2 (6 bases). Germline CDR1 reads SGHAT; CDR2 reads FQNNGV. The CDR3 sequence is 13 residues long. V lost 5 bases, J lost 2 bases, and 9 bases lay in between. The chain's CDR3 is CASSAGLQETQYF. The CDR3 DNA reads TGTGCCAGCAGCGCGGGACTTCAAGAGACCCAGTACTTC. The complete variable domain, with remaining parts taken from reference TRBV11-2 and TRBJ2-5, reads EAGVAQSPRYKIIEKRQSVAFWCNPISGHATLYWYQQILGQGPKLLIQFQNNGVVDDSQLPKDRFSAERLKGVDSTLKIQPAKLEDSAVYLCASSAGLQETQYFGPGTRLLVL.

The sample holds a few counts of this clone. The chain links TRBV25-1 to TRBJ2-7; 10 nucleotides agree with TRBD2. Germline CDR1 is MGHDK and CDR2 is SYGVNS. V lost 4 bases, J lost 0 bases, and 3 bases stayed unmatched. The CDR3 totals 15 residues. CDR3 sequence: CASSGTSGSSYEQYF. The CDR3 DNA reads TGTGCCAGCAGTGGGACTAGCGGCTCCTCCTACGAGCAGTACTTC.

The V gene is TRBV6-5, the J gene TRBJ1-5; D not certain. V was trimmed by 5 bases and J by 4 bases, leaving 9 bases between them. Germline-derived CDR1 and CDR2 are MNHEY and SVGAGI. The CDR3 sequence is 13 residues long. This chain's CDR3 is CASSRVGNQPQHF. The CDR3, as DNA: TGTGCCAGCAGTCGAGTCGGGAATCAGCCCCAGCATTTT.